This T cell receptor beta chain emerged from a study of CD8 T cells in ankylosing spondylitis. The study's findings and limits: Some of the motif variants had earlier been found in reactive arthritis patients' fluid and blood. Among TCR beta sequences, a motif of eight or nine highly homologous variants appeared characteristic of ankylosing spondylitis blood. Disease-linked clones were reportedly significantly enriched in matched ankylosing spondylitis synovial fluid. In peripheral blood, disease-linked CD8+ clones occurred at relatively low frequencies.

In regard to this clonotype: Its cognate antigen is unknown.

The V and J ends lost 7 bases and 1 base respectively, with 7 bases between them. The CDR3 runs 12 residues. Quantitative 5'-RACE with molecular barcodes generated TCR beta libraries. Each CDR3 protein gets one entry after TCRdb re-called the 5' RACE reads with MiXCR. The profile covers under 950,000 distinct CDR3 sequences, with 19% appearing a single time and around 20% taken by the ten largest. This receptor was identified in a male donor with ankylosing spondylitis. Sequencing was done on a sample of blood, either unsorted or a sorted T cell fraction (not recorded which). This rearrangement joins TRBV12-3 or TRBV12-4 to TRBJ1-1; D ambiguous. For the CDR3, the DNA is TGTGCCAGCATGTTGAAGAACACTGAAGCTTTCTTT. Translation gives CASMLKNTEAFF.